The 18 T cell receptor beta chains below were found in one sample sequenced in a study of T-cell reconstitution after alpha-beta-depleted transplantation in children. This sample's TCRbeta library carried unique molecular identifier barcodes. Via MiXCR, TCRdb re-called the PCR reads, giving one row per CDR3 protein. Of around 700,000 distinct CDR3 sequences in the sample, around 13% were seen once. Sequencing was performed on PBMCs, taken before TCRalphabeta/CD19-depleted stem cell transplant. Receptor source: a girl aged 2-15 years with congenital amegakaryocytic thrombocytopenia, due to receive a stem cell transplant.

This clonotype was seen a few times. The chain couples TRBV24-1 to TRBJ2-1, with TRBD2 matching 10 bases. This CDR3 spans 15 amino acids. Germline V gene sequence: CDR1 KGHDR, CDR2 SFDVKD. J was trimmed by 6 bases and V by 3 bases; bases with no gene match: 4. CDR3 coding DNA: TGTGCCACCAGTGATAGCGGGAGGGTCGGCAATGAGCAGTTCTTC. Amino acid sequence: CATSDSGRVGNEQFF.

The table lists this clonotype with a few counts. V usage is TRBV18 and J usage is TRBJ2-3; 7 positions agree with TRBD2. In germline, CDR1 is KGHSH, CDR2 LQKENI. The V segment lost 0 bases and the J segment 1 base; nucleotides outside the gene matches: 7. This CDR3 region has 17 residues. The DNA for the CDR3 is TGTGCCAGCTCACCACCGTCGATTACTAGCGGCACAGATACGCAGTATTTT. The encoded protein is CASSPPSITSGTDTQYF.

This clonotype appeared a few times. This rearrangement joins TRBV7-9 to TRBJ2-1; the match to TRBD2 covers 13 bases. This CDR3 is built from 15 residues. Germline CDR1 reads SEHNR; CDR2 reads FQNEAQ (reference sequence). V lost 5 bases and J lost 7; bases outside the gene matches: 5. This CDR3 reads CASSPPLAGGNEQFF. For the CDR3, the DNA is TGTGCCAGCAGCCCACCACTAGCGGGGGGGAATGAGCAGTTCTTC.

This clonotype was detected many times. This chain joins TRBV5-1 and TRBJ2-1, with 12 bases identical to TRBD2. The germline CDR1 and CDR2 sequences are SGHRS and YFSETQ. The CDR3 is 13 residues long. The V segment lost 9 bases and the J segment 8 bases; nucleotides outside the gene matches: 6. CDR3 bases: TGCGCCACCGGACTAGCGGGAATCGATGAGCAGTTCTTC. This sequence encodes CATGLAGIDEQFF.

This clonotype appeared many times. The rearrangement uses TRBV6-1 and TRBJ2-3, with a weak D call TRBD1 (6 bases). Trimming took off 5 bases at V and 3 bases at J, with 18 bases between the two ends. The CDR3 runs to 16 residues. CDR1 is MNHNS, CDR2 SASEGT, per germline. The chain's CDR3 is CASSPGPGAYTDTQYF. The CDR3 coding sequence is TGTGCCAGCAGTCCCGGGCCAGGGGCGTATACAGATACGCAGTATTTT.

Many counts were recorded for this clonotype. The chain couples TRBV20-1 to TRBJ2-1, with no clear D. V was trimmed by 7 bases and J by 6 bases, leaving 13 bases between them. CDR3 length: 12 residues. Per germline, CDR1 DFQATT and CDR2 SNEGSKA (reference sequence). CDR3 residues: CSVKLISNEQFF. CDR3 coding DNA: TGCAGTGTTAAGCTAATTAGCAATGAGCAGTTCTTC.

This clonotype was found many times. The V and J genes are TRBV20-1 and TRBJ2-7, with D uncertain. Trimming removed 5 bases at V and 3 bases at J, with 5 bases between. This CDR3 is built from 10 residues. Germline lookup yields CDR1 DFQATT and CDR2 SNEGSKA (reference sequence). In DNA form, the CDR3 reads TGCAGTGCTTGGGACTACGAGCAGTACTTC. Its translation is CSAWDYEQYF.

The V gene is TRBV6-5, the J gene TRBJ2-5; D call uncertain. With 0 bases removed from V and 4 bases from J, the gap between germline ends came to 15 bases. Germline lookup yields CDR1 MNHEY and CDR2 SVGAGI. This CDR3 has 16 amino acids. CDR3 loop: CASSYSTGGVVETQYF. DNA for the CDR3: TGTGCCAGCAGTTACTCGACTGGCGGAGTTGTAGAGACCCAGTACTTC.

This clonotype has a handful of counts. The genes are TRBV9 and TRBJ2-5, with D possibly being TRBD1 or TRBD2 (5 bases each). The CDR3 is made up of 13 amino acids. The V gene's germline CDR1 is SGDLS and CDR2 YYNGEE. Trimming took 6 bases from V and 3 from J, leaving 12 bases between them. The CDR3 protein is CASKGRTEETQYF. The CDR3, as DNA: TGTGCCAGCAAGGGACGGACTGAAGAGACCCAGTACTTC.

The chain couples TRBV7-9 to TRBJ2-3; D possibly matches TRBD1 or TRBD2 (5 bases each). CDR3 size: 15 residues. V shed 4 bases and J shed 4 bases, with 15 bases lying between them. CDR1 and CDR2 (germline): SEHNR, FQNEAQ (reference sequence). The CDR3 coding sequence is TGTGCCAGCAGCTCCGGGACCTCATCGGCAGATACGCAGTATTTT. Its translation is CASSSGTSSADTQYF.

This chain uses TRBV29-1 with TRBJ2-2; D tentatively reads TRBD1 or TRBD2 (6 bases each). V dropped 5 bases and J dropped 7 bases, with 14 bases sitting between them. This CDR3 region has 13 residues. CDR1 is SQVTM, CDR2 ANQGSEA, per germline. CDR3: CSVLGGGGGELFF. The CDR3 nucleotides are TGCAGCGTTCTGGGGGGCGGCGGCGGGGAGCTGTTTTTT.

The J gene is TRBJ2-3, the V gene TRBV5-1; no definite D call. CDR1 is SGHRS, CDR2 YFSETQ, per germline. This CDR3 spans 14 amino acids. Trimming removed 3 bases at V and 4 bases at J, with 12 bases between. The CDR3 DNA sequence: TGCGCCAGCAGCTCCGGTCACGCGGCAGATACGCAGTATTTT. Its translation is CASSSGHAADTQYF. Complete variable domain (other parts from reference TRBV5-1 and TRBJ2-3): KAGVTQTPRYLIKTRGQQVTLSCSPISGHRSVSWYQQTPGQGLQFLFEYFSETQRNKGNFPGRFSGRQFSNSRSEMNVSTLELGDSALYLCASSSGHAADTQYFGPGTRLTVL.

The chain uses TRBV6-1 and TRBJ1-6; unclear D gene. The CDR3 loop spans 15 amino acids. V was clipped by 6 bases and J by 0 bases, with 9 bases between them. Looked up from germline, CDR1 is MNHNS and CDR2 is SASEGT. DNA of the CDR3: TGTGCCAGCAGGCAGGAGAGCTCCTATAATTCACCCCTCCACTTT. Amino acids: CASRQESSYNSPLHF.

The chain links TRBV5-1 to TRBJ2-3; the match to TRBD1 covers 7 bases. Trimming cost V 4 bases and J 10 bases; bases outside gene matches: 6. CDR3 size: 12 residues. Germline CDR1 SGHRS, CDR2 YFSETQ. The DNA for the CDR3 is TGCGCCAGCAGCCTTTCCCAGGGGGCGCAGTATTTT. Translated: CASSLSQGAQYF.

The genes are TRBV20-1 and TRBJ2-3; TRBD2 agrees at 9 bases. V lost 6 bases to trimming and J lost 2 bases; unmatched junction nucleotides: 9. There are 15 residues in the CDR3. Germline V gene lookup returns CDR1 DFQATT and CDR2 SNEGSKA (reference sequence). CDR3 amino acids: CSASRLAENTDTQYF. CDR3 in DNA: TGCAGTGCCAGCCGACTAGCGGAAAACACAGATACGCAGTATTTT.

Many counts were recorded for this clonotype. The chain uses TRBV7-6 and TRBJ2-5; D perhaps matches TRBD2 (6 bases). The CDR3 is 16 residues long. Germline CDR1 SGHVS, CDR2 FNYEAQ. The V and J ends lost 5 bases and 7 bases respectively, with 23 bases between them. CDR3 amino acids: CASSHTTSSPLVTQYF. The DNA of the CDR3 is TGTGCCAGCAGCCATACGACTAGTAGCCCCCTGGTGACCCAGTACTTC.

The chain links TRBV9 to TRBJ2-7; tentative D call: TRBD1 (5 bases). V lost 4 bases and J 6 bases, leaving 11 bases between the germline ends. The CDR3 contains 12 residues. Germline CDR1 reads SGDLS; CDR2 reads YYNGEE. CDR3 sequence reads: CASSSRVGEQYF. The DNA for the CDR3 is TGTGCCAGCAGCTCCAGGGTCGGCGAGCAGTACTTC.

This clonotype came up a few times. The J gene is TRBJ2-7, the V gene TRBV20-1; D unclear. This CDR3 region has 14 residues. Germline CDR1 and CDR2: DFQATT and SNEGSKA (reference sequence). The V and J ends lost 5 bases and 1 base respectively, with 15 bases between them. In nucleotides, the CDR3 is TGCAGTGCTCAGGACCCCGGAGCATCCTACGAGCAGTACTTC. Protein: CSAQDPGASYEQYF.